Listed below are T cell receptor beta chains from one sample, sequenced in a study of OX40 agonist ivuxolimab in advanced cancers. Sequencing was performed with immunoSEQ multiplex PCR; in TCRdb, only in-frame clones are kept and a portion is missing. The sample lists about 38,000 clones; around four fifths were seen once. The source was CD4+ or CD8+ T cells sorted from blood, collected in a trial of the OX40 agonist ivuxolimab. These receptors were obtained from an adult with an advanced solid tumor such as melanoma, head and neck, liver or kidney cancer. Each CDR3 is given with its conserved first and last residue. The D gene is left open where the match is weak. Clone sizes are given selectively: once, few, many, or a class where the clone is expanded.

V: TRBV6-6; length: 11; D: NA; J: TRBJ1-1; size: medium-sized; CDR3: CASSSGTEAFF; DNA: TGTGCCAGCAGTTCCGGGACAGAAGCTTTCTTT
V: TRBV6-1; length: 13; D: NA; J: TRBJ1-2; size: few; CDR3: CASSADWRGGYTF; DNA: TGTGCCAGCAGTGCCGACTGGAGGGGTGGCTACACCTTC
V: TRBV28; length: 11; D: NA; J: TRBJ1-3; size: few; CDR3: CASSFGNTIYF; DNA: TGTGCCAGCAGTTTCGGGAACACCATATATTTT
V: TRBV28; length: 16; D: NA; J: TRBJ2-5; size: few; CDR3: CASRGPQGRVGETQYF; DNA: TGTGCCAGCCGCGGACCCCAGGGGAGGGTAGGAGAGACCCAGTACTTC
V: TRBV18; length: 15; D: NA; J: TRBJ1-2; size: NA; CDR3: CASSPAATANYGYTF; DNA: TGTGCCAGCTCACCTGCAGCCACAGCTAACTATGGCTACACCTTC
V: TRBV6-1; length: 13; D: NA; J: TRBJ2-7; size: NA; CDR3: CASSEVRTYEQYF; DNA: TGTGCCAGCAGTGAAGTCAGGACCTACGAGCAGTACTTC
V: TRBV29-1; length: 13; D: TRBD2; J: TRBJ2-7; size: NA; CDR3: CSVGPSGNYEQYF; DNA: TGCAGCGTTGGGCCTAGCGGAAACTACGAGCAGTACTTC
V: TRBV5-3; length: 15; D: NA; J: TRBJ2-2; size: NA; CDR3: CASSFFQGNTGELFF; DNA: TGTGCCAGCAGCTTCTTCCAGGGGAACACCGGGGAGCTGTTTTTT
V: TRBV9; length: 15; D: NA; J: TRBJ1-6; size: few; CDR3: CASSVDPLPSSPLHF; DNA: TGTGCCAGCAGCGTAGATCCTCTACCAAGTTCACCCCTCCACTTT
V: TRBV18; length: 15; D: TRBD1; J: TRBJ2-7; size: NA; CDR3: CASSPPGQGSYEQYF; DNA: TGTGCCAGCTCACCACCGGGACAGGGGTCCTACGAGCAGTACTTC
V: TRBV5-1; length: 13; D: NA; J: TRBJ1-6; size: few; CDR3: CASSGGYNSPLHF; DNA: TGCGCCAGCAGCGGGGGCTACAATTCACCCCTCCACTTT
V: TRBV2; length: 13; D: NA; J: TRBJ2-5; size: NA; CDR3: CASSVKAWETQYF; DNA: TGTGCCAGCAGTGTTAAGGCTTGGGAGACCCAGTACTTC
V: TRBV5-8; length: 17; D: TRBD2; J: TRBJ2-5; size: NA; CDR3: CASRQGLAGEGQETQYF; DNA: TGTGCCAGCAGACAAGGACTAGCGGGAGAGGGGCAAGAGACCCAGTACTTC
V: TRBV19; length: 13; D: NA; J: TRBJ1-5; size: NA; CDR3: CASRGEGVQPQHF; DNA: TGTGCCAGTAGAGGGGAAGGTGTTCAGCCCCAGCATTTT
V: TRBV9; length: 14; D: NA; J: TRBJ2-7; size: once; CDR3: CASSVDVLAYEQYF; DNA: TGTGCCAGCAGCGTAGACGTCCTGGCTTACGAGCAGTACTTC
V: TRBV19; length: 16; D: NA; J: TRBJ1-5; size: NA; CDR3: CASSTRPGQGNQPQHF; DNA: TGTGCCAGTAGTACCAGACCCGGACAAGGCAATCAGCCCCAGCATTTT
V: TRBV7-9; length: 16; D: TRBD2; J: TRBJ2-1; size: NA; CDR3: CASSPGLAGAYNEQFF; DNA: TGTGCCAGCAGCCCGGGACTAGCGGGAGCCTACAATGAGCAGTTCTTC
V: TRBV7-3; length: 16; D: TRBD2; J: TRBJ2-1; size: few; CDR3: CASSSGTSGGAAEQFF; DNA: TGTGCCAGCAGCTCCGGGACTAGCGGGGGGGCGGCTGAGCAGTTCTTC
V: TRBV7-8; length: 14; D: NA; J: TRBJ1-5; size: NA; CDR3: CASRGAGGNQPQHF; DNA: TGTGCCAGCAGAGGGGCGGGGGGCAATCAGCCCCAGCATTTT
V: TRBV19; length: 18; D: TRBD2; J: TRBJ2-5; size: NA; CDR3: CASSIVGTSGGLQETQYF; DNA: TGTGCCAGTAGTATAGTTGGGACTAGCGGGGGGCTACAAGAGACCCAGTACTTC
V: TRBV11-2; length: 13; D: NA; J: TRBJ1-2; size: NA; CDR3: CASSLSATYGYTF; DNA: TGTGCCAGCAGCTTATCCGCTACCTATGGCTACACCTTC
V: TRBV20-1; length: 11; D: NA; J: TRBJ2-5; size: NA; CDR3: CSARQQETQYF; DNA: TGCAGTGCTCGTCAACAAGAGACCCAGTACTTC
V: TRBV28; length: 14; D: NA; J: TRBJ1-2; size: few; CDR3: CASSLSSSLYGYTF; DNA: TGTGCCAGCAGTTTATCGAGCAGCCTTTATGGCTACACCTTC
V: TRBV15; length: 15; D: NA; J: TRBJ2-5; size: NA; CDR3: CATSRDRGGLGTQYF; DNA: TGTGCCACCAGCAGAGACAGGGGTGGTTTAGGGACCCAGTACTTC